These 6 T cell receptor beta chains came from one sample sequenced in a study of regulatory T cells in long-lasting Graves disease. Sample time point: newly diagnosed GD, antithyroid drugs for less than 3 months. Extracted PBMC RNA gave rise to the TCR library. iRepertoire HTBI primers and Arm-PCR of CDR3 regions built TCR beta libraries. One entry per CDR3 protein, called by TCRdb with MiXCR from the multiplex PCR reads. Here the sample spans 300,000 to 450,000 distinct CDR3 sequences, around 16% being singletons. The sample here was peripheral blood mononuclear cells (PBMCs), taken at new diagnosis, from a patient treated with antithyroid drugs. Source of these receptors: a female donor with Graves disease.

The rearrangement links TRBV4-3 to TRBJ1-6, with D possibly TRBD1 on 5 matching bases. Germline loops: CDR1 LGHNA, CDR2 YSLEER. The CDR3 sequence is 15 residues long. V lost 0 bases, J lost 8 bases, and 11 bases lay in between. DNA of the CDR3: TGCGCCAGCAGCCAAGATCCCATGGGGGATTCACCCCTCCACTTT. This encodes CASSQDPMGDSPLHF.

There are many counts of this clonotype. This sequence joins TRBV7-9 and TRBJ2-7; unclear D gene. This CDR3 spans 15 amino acids. Between the trimmed V and J ends, which lost 4 bases and 4 bases, there was a span of 17 bases. Germline V gene sequence: CDR1 SEHNR, CDR2 FQNEAQ (reference sequence). The CDR3 coding sequence is TGTGCCAGCAGCTCCAGGACCGGCCATTTATACGAGCAGTACTTC. It codes for CASSSRTGHLYEQYF.

This clonotype has at least ten counts. The J gene is TRBJ2-1, the V gene TRBV2, with TRBD2 identical over 7 bases. CDR1 and CDR2 (germline): SNHLY, FYNNEI. The CDR3 sequence is 14 residues long. The V gene end was trimmed by 6 bases and the J gene end by 0 bases; junction bases not matched to a gene: 2. CDR3 nucleotide sequence: TGTGCCAGCAGGGGAGGGAGCTCCTACAATGAGCAGTTCTTC. It specifies CASRGGSSYNEQFF.

This chain connects TRBV2 to TRBJ2-7; 7 nucleotides agree with TRBD1. This CDR3 contains 15 residues. Germline V lookup: CDR1 SNHLY, CDR2 FYNNEI. Germline trimming cut 6 bases from V and 1 base from J; bases unmatched to any gene: 9. The chain's CDR3 is CASRANRGGSYEQYF. The CDR3, as DNA: TGTGCCAGCAGGGCGAACAGGGGTGGTTCCTACGAGCAGTACTTC.

This clonotype was seen more than once but under ten times. The chain combines TRBV4-1 with TRBJ1-2; tentative D call: TRBD1 (6 bases). The ends were cut back, 2 bases at V and 8 bases at J, with 15 bases in the middle. The germline V gene encodes CDR1 MGHRA and CDR2 YSYEKL. This CDR3 is built from 14 residues. The CDR3 sequence is CASSQLHRDRGYTF. CDR3 in DNA: TGCGCCAGCAGCCAACTCCACAGGGACCGGGGCTACACCTTC.

Of note for this clonotype: A much larger clonotype is one base distant, so this may be a read error. The gene calls are TRBV3-1 and TRBJ1-2; D possibly corresponds to TRBD1 (6 bases). The CDR3 contains 15 residues. Germline CDR1 LGHDT, CDR2 YNNKEL (reference sequence). The CDR3 coding sequence is TGTGCCAGCAGCTCCCGACAGGCGATGGACTATGGCTACGCCTTC. It codes for CASSSRQAMDYGYAF.